These 8 T cell receptor beta chains were sequenced from one sample in a study of T-cell reconstitution after alpha-beta-depleted transplantation in children. During its preparation, the TCRbeta library received unique molecular identifiers. One entry per CDR3 protein, called by TCRdb with MiXCR from the PCR reads. The repertoire includes 97,000 or so distinct CDR3 sequences, around 7% of them detected once, and about 16% sits in the top ten. The sequencing here drew on PBMCs, taken before TCRalphabeta/CD19-depleted stem cell transplant. The receptors stem from a boy aged 2-9 years with acute lymphoblastic leukemia, due to receive a stem cell transplant.

The chain links TRBV6-5 to TRBJ2-1, with a tentative D call TRBD1 (7 bases). Trimming left V 4 bases short and J 8 bases short, with 18 bases between. CDR3 size: 15 residues. The germline gives CDR1 MNHEY, CDR2 SVGAGI. The CDR3 nucleotides are TGTGCCAGCAGTTCCTCCTGGGGCAGGGGGGATGAGCAGTTCTTC. Protein product: CASSSSWGRGDEQFF.

This clonotype was recorded at least ten times. V and J are TRBV5-1 and TRBJ2-1, with a possible D match to TRBD1 (5 bases). Trimming shortened V by 1 base and J by 6 bases, and 5 bases separated the two germline ends. CDR1 and CDR2 from the germline V gene are SGHRS and YFSETQ. The CDR3 sequence is 12 residues long. The CDR3, as DNA: TGCGCCAGCAGCTTGCAGGGCAATGAGCAGTTCTTC. It encodes CASSLQGNEQFF.

V and J are TRBV9 and TRBJ2-2, with a tentative D call TRBD1 (5 bases). V was clipped by 0 bases and J by 5 bases, with 14 bases between them. Germline V gene sequence: CDR1 SGDLS, CDR2 YYNGEE. The CDR3 loop spans 16 amino acids. The chain's CDR3 is CASSVGGAQRTGELFF. CDR3 bases: TGTGCCAGCAGCGTAGGGGGCGCACAGCGAACCGGGGAGCTGTTTTTT.

Ten or more counts support this clonotype. The J gene is TRBJ1-4, the V gene TRBV29-1; 8 nucleotides line up with TRBD1. This CDR3 is 19 amino acids long. The V and J ends lost 1 base and 6 bases, in that order; junction bases with no gene match: 19. Germline CDR1 reads SQVTM; CDR2 reads ANQGSEA. CDR3 residues: CSVEVGGAGGPYRHEKLFF. CDR3 DNA: TGCAGCGTTGAAGTAGGCGGGGCAGGGGGCCCGTACAGGCATGAAAAACTGTTTTTT. The whole variable domain, remainder taken from reference TRBV29-1 and TRBJ1-4, is SAVISQKPSRDICQRGTSLTIQCQVDSQVTMMFWYRQQPGQSLTLIATANQGSEATYESGFVIDKFPISRPNLTFSTLTVSNMSPEDSSIYLCSVEVGGAGGPYRHEKLFFGSGTQLSVL.

There are a few counts of this clonotype. V and J are TRBV27 and TRBJ1-6; D gene uncertain. In germline, CDR1 is MNHEY, CDR2 SMNVEV (reference sequence). The germline V and J ends were trimmed by 6 bases and 0 bases, with 15 bases remaining between them. The CDR3 totals 17 residues. CDR3 coding DNA: TGTGCCAGCAGACCAATCGGAGCTAGCTCCTATAATTCACCCCTCCACTTT. It encodes CASRPIGASSYNSPLHF.

This clonotype was recorded at least ten times. This sequence joins TRBV20-1 and TRBJ1-1; 8 positions match TRBD1. Germline assignment: CDR1 DFQATT and CDR2 SNEGSKA (reference sequence). This CDR3 is built from 14 residues. The junction had 10 bases not matched to a gene; V was cut back by 6 bases and J by 4 bases. This CDR3 is CSAPGGESSTEAFF. CDR3 in DNA: TGCAGTGCCCCAGGGGGCGAAAGTAGCACTGAAGCTTTCTTT.

The chain uses TRBV9 and TRBJ2-2, with 12 bases lining up with TRBD2. CDR1 SGDLS and CDR2 YYNGEE come from the germline V gene. V was pared by 3 bases and J by 0 bases, with 6 bases of the junction left unmatched. The CDR3 is made up of 18 amino acids. CDR3 loop: CASSGLAGVSANTGELFF. CDR3 sequence (DNA): TGTGCCAGCAGCGGACTAGCGGGGGTCTCCGCGAACACCGGGGAGCTGTTTTTT. Filled out from reference TRBV9 and TRBJ2-2, the complete variable domain reads DSGVTQTPKHLITATGQRVTLRCSPRSGDLSVYWYQQSLDQGLQFLIQYYNGEERAKGNILERFSAQQFPDLHSELNLSSLELGDSALYFCASSGLAGVSANTGELFFGEGSRLTVL.

A few counts support this clonotype. The chain has TRBV6-5 and TRBJ1-1, with 7 bases lining up with TRBD1. The junction had 4 bases not matched to a gene; V was cut back by 11 bases and J by 1 base. The CDR3 consists of 12 residues. CDR1 and CDR2 (germline): MNHEY, SVGAGI. CDR3 sequence reads: CASWTGNTEAFF. In nucleotides, the CDR3 is TGTGCCTCCTGGACAGGGAACACTGAAGCTTTCTTT.